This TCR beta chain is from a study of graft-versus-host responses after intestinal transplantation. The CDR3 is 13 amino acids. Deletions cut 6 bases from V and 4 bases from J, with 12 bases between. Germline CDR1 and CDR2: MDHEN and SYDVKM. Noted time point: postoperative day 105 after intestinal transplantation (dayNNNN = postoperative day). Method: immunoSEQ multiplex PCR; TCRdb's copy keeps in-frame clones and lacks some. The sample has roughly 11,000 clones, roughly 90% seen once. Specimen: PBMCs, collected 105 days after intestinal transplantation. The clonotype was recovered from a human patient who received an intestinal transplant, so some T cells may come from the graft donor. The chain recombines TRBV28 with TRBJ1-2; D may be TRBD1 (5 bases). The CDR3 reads CASSQFGGYGYTF. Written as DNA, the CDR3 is TGTGCCAGCAGCCAGTTTGGGGGCTATGGCTACACCTTC.